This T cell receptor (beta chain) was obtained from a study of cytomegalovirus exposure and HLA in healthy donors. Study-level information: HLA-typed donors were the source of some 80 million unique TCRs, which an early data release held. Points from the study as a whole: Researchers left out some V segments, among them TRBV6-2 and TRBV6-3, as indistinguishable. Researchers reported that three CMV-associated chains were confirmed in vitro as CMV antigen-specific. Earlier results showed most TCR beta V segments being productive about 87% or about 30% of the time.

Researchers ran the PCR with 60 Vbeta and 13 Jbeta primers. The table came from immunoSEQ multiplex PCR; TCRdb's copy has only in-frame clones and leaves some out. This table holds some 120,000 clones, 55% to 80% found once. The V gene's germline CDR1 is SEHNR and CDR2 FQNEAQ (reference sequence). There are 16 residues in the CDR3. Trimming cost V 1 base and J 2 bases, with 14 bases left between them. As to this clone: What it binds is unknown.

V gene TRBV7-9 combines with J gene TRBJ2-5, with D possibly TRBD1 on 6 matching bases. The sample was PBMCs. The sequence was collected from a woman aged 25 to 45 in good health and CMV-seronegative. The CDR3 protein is CASSLGLGQEQETQYF. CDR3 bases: TGTGCCAGCAGCTTAGGTCTGGGACAAGAGCAAGAGACCCAGTACTTC.